One T cell receptor (beta chain) is described in this entry. What antigen it recognizes has not been identified. No much larger clonotype is one base removed from it; base qualities were not supplied. The data are from a study (TCRdb year 2017). Background on the whole study: To characterize human CD8+ TCR repertoires that recognize immunodominant viral antigens, the researchers relied on sequence and structural analyses. What the study reported, not specific to this receptor: The CD8+ TCR repertoires specific to different immunodominant viral antigens were reported to be highly diverse and distinct from one another.

CDR1 MNHNY and CDR2 SVGAGI were looked up in the germline V gene (reference sequence). The CDR3 holds 14 amino acids from the cysteine to the phenylalanine. Just the 42-base CDR3 DNA is kept, in frame starting at base 1. TCRdb names Illumina HiSeq 2500 as the instrument used. Using fastp at Q25 and MiXCR, TCRdb reprocessed the public reads and kept productive beta chains. Rows matching on CDR3 protein sequence are summarized as one entry with the most common DNA and genes. Recorded for this sample are approximately 1,800 distinct CDR3 sequences; roughly 25% of them occurred a single time. The ten biggest clones cover about 5% of the sample.

Sequencing was carried out using CD8+ T cells (not recorded whether cultured). The receptor's source is a female donor. The V and J genes are TRBV6-6 and TRBJ1-1; a tentative D call is TRBD1 (5 bases match). The DNA is as follows: TGTGCTGGCAGCGAGCCACAGGAGGGCCCTGAAGCTTTCTTT. This encodes CAGSEPQEGPEAFF.